This entry concerns a single TCR beta chain. Its antigen remains undetermined. Base qualities are not at hand, and no much larger clone is one base apart. The data were taken from a study of blood T cells in healthy people across ages (dated by TCRdb to the mid-2010s). For the study in its entirety: Template switching captured roughly one uniquely barcoded TCR beta cDNA molecule per two T cells in model experiments. To avoid experimental bias, donors of different ages were spread randomly across the sequencing lanes. The study analyzed two additional independent replicas of 1 million unique cDNA reads from the same blood draw for two donors, one aged 18 to 29 and one aged 80 or older. Four age groups were formed from the donors: young (average 16 years), middle-aged (around 39), aged (62) and long-lived (about 75). The study measured age-related changes in TCR beta repertoire diversity using deep sequencing normalized with unique cDNA molecular identifiers.

The protocol used for the library was 5' RACE. Instrument on record: Illumina HiSeq 2500. A second PCR of about 6 to 11 cycles was performed with a sample-barcoded 5' primer and a J-beta primer mix. Each TCR beta cDNA molecule received a unique molecular identifier from a template-switch 5' adaptor carrying 12 random nucleotides. Each sample yielded at least 3 million CDR3-containing paired-end reads. All of the RNA was converted into first-strand cDNA using the Mint cDNA synthesis kit, with a TRBC-specific oligonucleotide serving as the primer. All cDNA was treated with uracil-DNA glycosylase and then went through a first 18-cycle PCR with the universal primers M1SS and BC2_uni_R. The paper's data handling went like this. Normalization of each sample was performed by random selection of 1 million high-quality reads, each carrying a distinct molecular identifier. Instead of being binned into consensus sequences, reads that shared molecular identifiers were thrown out. CDR3 identification, clonotype clustering and error correction used MiTCR with a Q25 quality threshold and the strictest error-elimination algorithm. A nonparametric unseen species model with Euler transformation was used to estimate a lower bound on total TCR beta diversity. TCRdb took the public reads, trimmed them with fastp at Q25, ran MiXCR for clone calling and kept in-frame beta chains. Entries are consolidated by CDR3 protein sequence, retaining the most common genes and DNA. TCRdb, rather than the study authors, made the V and J calls. The sample yields around 1.5 million distinct CDR3 sequences; roughly 59% were counted once. The leading ten clones occupy over 6.5% of the sample.

The donors were roughly 40 Caucasian individuals from Russia, aged roughly 6 to 100 years, who were systemically healthy. Each donor gave 8 to 10 milliliters of peripheral blood, collected into EDTA-treated Vacutainer tubes. PBMCs were isolated by Ficoll-Paque density-gradient centrifugation, with at least 6 million obtained per sample. Total RNA was extracted from PBMCs with Trizol reagent, with at least 6 micrograms obtained per sample. For every donor, an aliquot of PBMCs went through flow cytometry to measure the percentages of naive CD45RAhigh/CD27high T cells. General conclusions and limits of the study: A strong correlation was found between observed TCR beta diversity and the percentage of naive T cells measured by flow cytometry. Bulk unsorted PBMC profiling prevented conclusive comparison of naive and antigen-experienced compartments. Observed TCR beta diversity per million T cells fell roughly linearly with age, and a significant reduction was already apparent by age approximately 41. Compared with the aged group, the long-lived group had more naive CD4+ T cells, fewer expanded clones and increased TCR diversity, a pattern suggesting age selection. Estimates of total diversity based on one million sequenced T cells were considered lower bounds and underestimates. Because donor CMV infection status was unknown, age-related changes in expanded clonotypes were potentially confounded.

Sample: blood. The receptor was isolated from a man aged 18 to 29 in good health.

The CDR3 reads CASSLQGGAAYEQYF. The nucleotides are TGTGCCAGCAGCCTCCAAGGTGGCGCAGCCTACGAGCAGTACTTC. The V and J genes are TRBV7-2 and TRBJ2-7; no D gene is confidently identified. The germline V gene gives CDR1 as SGHTA and CDR2 as FQGNSA. V sheds 5 bases and J sheds 2 bases, leaving 16 bases between their ends. Its CDR3 holds 15 amino acids, cysteine through phenylalanine. Solely the CDR3 DNA is kept, with 45 bases framed from the first base.